Presented here are 21 T cell receptor beta chains from one specimen sequenced in a study of blood T cell repertoires in COVID-19 (dated by TCRdb to about 2020). Libraries were built with the immunoSEQ multiplex PCR assay. TCRdb carries this immuneACCESS record with in-frame sequences only. Its versions omit some clonotypes, under half of them owing to an unresolved V gene in the studies checked, with the rest unexplained. The sample table shows around 170,000 clones, and about 80% are seen once. The ten largest clones add up to under 15% of the sample. Specimen: peripheral blood. The receptors shown here come from a man younger than 40 with active or convalescent COVID-19.

The rearrangement uses TRBV30 and TRBJ2-7; 7 bases match TRBD1. Germline CDR1 GTSNPN, CDR2 SVGIG (reference sequence). Unmatched junction bases numbered 9, after V lost 1 base and J lost 6 bases. The CDR3 extends over 14 amino acids. CDR3 protein: CAWSGRGQGREQYV. The CDR3 DNA is TGTGCCTGGAGTGGTAGGGGGCAAGGCCGCGAGCAGTACGTC.

Only a few counts were recorded for this clone. V and J are TRBV3-1 (or the pseudogene TRBV3-2) and TRBJ1-1; weak D call: TRBD1 (5 bases). V shed 4 bases and J shed 3 bases, with 12 bases lying between them. The CDR3 totals 14 residues. The germline V gene has CDR1 LGHDT and CDR2 YNNKEL (reference sequence). The DNA of the CDR3 is TGTGCCAGCAGCCTAATCGGGGGAGACACTGAAGCTTTCTTT. Translated: CASSLIGGDTEAFF.

V gene TRBV4-1 combines with J gene TRBJ2-6, with 9 bases matching TRBD1. From germline, CDR1 is MGHRA and CDR2 YSYEKL. V was clipped by 3 bases and J by 0 bases; unmatched bases: 15. The CDR3 length is 21 residues. The CDR3 nucleotides are TGCGCCAGCAGCCATAAGAAAGGGTGGGGACAGGGTAACTCTGGGGCCAACGTCCTGACTTTC. Protein: CASSHKKGWGQGNSGANVLTF.

The rearrangement uses TRBV5-4 and TRBJ2-3; D is unclear. CDR1 is SGHNT, CDR2 YYREEE, per germline (reference sequence). This CDR3 is built from 14 residues. V was pared by 1 base and J by 2 bases, with 8 bases between. CDR3 sequence (DNA): TGTGCCAGCAGCTTGTATCGGTACACAGATACGCAGTATTTT. Encoded protein: CASSLYRYTDTQYF.

The CDR3 reads CASSVQGPRGSNQPQHF. For the CDR3, the DNA is TGTGCCAGTAGTGTCCAGGGGCCGAGAGGTAGCAATCAGCCCCAGCATTTT. The J gene is TRBJ1-5, the V gene TRBV19; D might be TRBD1 (6 bases). Trimming left V 5 bases short and J 0 bases short, with 17 bases between. Germline V CDR1 and CDR2: LNHDA, SQIVND (reference sequence). The CDR3 loop spans 17 amino acids.

The gene calls are TRBV6-5 and TRBJ1-1; no reliable D call. Trimming stripped 7 bases from V and 2 bases from J, with 11 bases between. The CDR3 has 13 residues. Germline V gene data show CDR1 as MNHEY and CDR2 as SVGAGI. The CDR3 region is CASKIAENTEAFF. CDR3 DNA sequence: TGTGCCAGCAAAATCGCAGAAAACACTGAAGCTTTCTTT.

The chain uses TRBV30 and TRBJ2-5; D might be TRBD1 (6 bases). CDR1 GTSNPN and CDR2 SVGIG come from the germline V gene (reference sequence). V lost 0 bases, J lost 1 base, and 12 bases lay in between. The CDR3 length is 15 residues. CDR3 region: CAWSVILGAQETQYF. As DNA, the CDR3 is TGTGCCTGGAGTGTGATTCTGGGGGCCCAAGAGACCCAGTACTTC.

CDR3 residues: CASSFSGYSPYEQYF. CDR3 bases: TGTGCCAGCAGCTTTTCGGGATATAGCCCCTACGAGCAGTACTTC. The V and J genes are TRBV7-2 and TRBJ2-7, with D possibly being TRBD2 (5 bases). Germline CDR1 SGHTA, CDR2 FQGNSA. V was shortened by 3 bases and J by 2 bases, with 14 bases between the two germline ends. The CDR3 length is 15 residues.

The chain couples TRBV6-6 to TRBJ2-7, with a weak D call TRBD2 (5 bases). There are 14 residues in the CDR3. V dropped 7 bases and J dropped 0 bases, with 13 bases sitting between them. In germline, CDR1 is MNHNY, CDR2 SVGAGI (reference sequence). CDR3 loop: CASKDRGTSYEQYF. CDR3 DNA sequence: TGTGCCAGCAAAGATCGGGGTACCTCCTACGAGCAGTACTTC.

The chain links TRBV11-3 to TRBJ2-1; 8 bases line up with TRBD2. The CDR3 is 12 residues long. V lost 0 bases to trimming and J lost 15 bases; unmatched junction nucleotides: 4. From germline, CDR1 is SGHNT and CDR2 YENEEA. Written as DNA, the CDR3 is TGTGCCAGCAGCTTAGAAGCGGGAGCCCGGTTCTTC. Its protein product is CASSLEAGARFF. Variable domain in full (rest from reference TRBV11-3 and TRBJ2-1): EAGVVQSPRYKIIEKKQPVAFWCNPISGHNTLYWYLQNLGQGPELLIRYENEEAVDDSQLPKDRFSAERLKGVDSTLKIQPAELGDSAVYLCASSLEAGARFFGPGTRLTVL.

The chain is built from TRBV19 and TRBJ1-1, with 10 bases aligning to TRBD1. Germline V gives CDR1 LNHDA, CDR2 SQIVND (reference sequence). With V trimmed by 10 bases and J by 5 bases, 7 bases remained unmatched. The CDR3 consists of 13 residues. CDR3: CAIQTGGVTEAFF. The CDR3, as DNA: TGTGCCATCCAGACAGGGGGCGTGACTGAAGCTTTCTTT.

The V gene is TRBV5-1, the J gene TRBJ2-2, with 8 bases identical to TRBD1. V trimming: 3 bases; J trimming: 5 bases; junction bases outside the gene matches: 6. This CDR3 has 15 amino acids. Germline CDR1 SGHRS, CDR2 YFSETQ. As DNA, the CDR3 is TGCGCCAGCAGCTCAGGACAGGGCCGAACCGGGGAGCTGTTTTTT. Residues: CASSSGQGRTGELFF. Combining the CDR3 with reference TRBV5-1 and TRBJ2-2 gives the whole variable domain KAGVTQTPRYLIKTRGQQVTLSCSPISGHRSVSWYQQTPGQGLQFLFEYFSETQRNKGNFPGRFSGRQFSNSRSEMNVSTLELGDSALYLCASSSGQGRTGELFFGEGSRLTVL.

The chain recombines TRBV3-1 (or the pseudogene TRBV3-2) with TRBJ1-2; TRBD1 aligns across 7 bases. This CDR3 comprises 14 residues. The V gene end was trimmed by 4 bases and the J gene end by 0 bases; junction bases not matched to a gene: 2. Germline CDR1 is LGHDT and CDR2 is YNNKEL (reference sequence). CDR3 sequence reads: CASSRQGANYGYTF. The CDR3 DNA sequence: TGTGCCAGCAGCCGACAGGGAGCTAACTATGGCTACACCTTC.

The chain is built from TRBV18 and TRBJ1-6; D gene unclear. The germline V gene encodes CDR1 KGHSH and CDR2 LQKENI. CDR3 length: 15 amino acids. The V end lost 5 bases, the J end lost 0 bases, and 8 bases lay between the germline ends. CDR3 DNA: TGTGCCAGCTCATCGACGGGCTCCTATAATTCACCCCTCCACTTT. It encodes CASSSTGSYNSPLHF. Complete variable domain (other parts from reference TRBV18 and TRBJ1-6): NAGVMQNPRHLVRRRGQEARLRCSPMKGHSHVYWYRQLPEEGLKFMVYLQKENIIDESGMPKERFSAEFPKEGPSILRIQQVVRGDSAAYFCASSSTGSYNSPLHFGNGTRLTVT.

This chain joins TRBV12-5 and TRBJ1-2; D is ambiguous. Trimming took off 1 base at V and 3 bases at J, with 12 bases between the two ends. CDR3 length equals 15 residues. CDR1 LGHNT and CDR2 FRNRAP come from the germline V gene. CDR3 sequence reads: CASGLGLLLDYGYTF. CDR3 sequence (DNA): TGTGCTAGTGGTTTGGGGCTCCTCCTCGACTATGGCTACACCTTC.

V is TRBV9 and J is TRBJ1-3; tentatively, D is TRBD1 (6 bases). The CDR3 is 16 residues long. Germline CDR1 SGDLS, CDR2 YYNGEE. V lost 0 bases and J 2 bases, leaving 12 bases between the germline ends. The CDR3 sequence: CASSVVSQGTGNTIYF. CDR3 in DNA: TGTGCCAGCAGCGTAGTAAGTCAGGGGACTGGAAACACCATATATTTT. Supplemented by reference TRBV9 and TRBJ1-3, the full variable domain reads DSGVTQTPKHLITATGQRVTLRCSPRSGDLSVYWYQQSLDQGLQFLIQYYNGEERAKGNILERFSAQQFPDLHSELNLSSLELGDSALYFCASSVVSQGTGNTIYFGEGSWLTVV.

The chain couples TRBV24-1 to TRBJ2-2; possible D gene TRBD1, 6 bases. In germline, CDR1 is KGHDR, CDR2 SFDVKD. The CDR3 has 17 amino acids. Trimming pared 0 bases from V and 5 bases from J, leaving 15 bases between. The DNA for the CDR3 is TGTGCCACCAGTGATTTGCTTCCTTCCAGGGGTACCGGGGAGCTGTTTTTT. It yields the protein CATSDLLPSRGTGELFF.

J is TRBJ1-1 and V is TRBV2, with D tentatively TRBD1 (6 bases). CDR1 is SNHLY, CDR2 FYNNEI, per germline. The CDR3 extends over 14 amino acids. The ends were cut back, 3 bases at V and 3 bases at J, with 11 bases in the middle. The CDR3 nucleotides are TGTGCCAGCAGTGATCCGACAGGTTACACTGAAGCTTTCTTT. Translation gives CASSDPTGYTEAFF.

DNA of the CDR3: TGTGCCAGCAGCTTGGATAGGGGGAGCACAGATACGCAGTATTTT. It translates to CASSLDRGSTDTQYF. This rearrangement joins TRBV5-4 to TRBJ2-3; possible D gene TRBD1, 6 bases. Trimming stripped 0 bases from V and 0 bases from J, with 8 bases between. CDR1 is SGHNT and CDR2 is YYREEE in the germline V gene (reference sequence). The CDR3 runs 15 residues.

The rearrangement links TRBV19 to TRBJ1-2; D not resolved. The germline V gene encodes CDR1 LNHDA and CDR2 SQIVND (reference sequence). This CDR3 is 13 amino acids long. V was clipped by 3 bases and J by 4 bases, with 9 bases between them. The DNA for the CDR3 is TGTGCCAGTAGTATGAAGGGAGGCTATGGCTACACCTTC. This sequence encodes CASSMKGGYGYTF.

On this clone itself: Distinct nucleotide sequences in the sample also encode this CDR3. This chain joins TRBV29-1 and TRBJ2-5; D is unclear. Germline V gene lookup returns CDR1 SQVTM and CDR2 ANQGSEA. The CDR3 has 12 amino acids. Trimming shortened V by 1 base and J by 5 bases, and 8 bases separated the two germline ends. CDR3: CSVEALRETQYF. CDR3 bases: TGCAGCGTTGAAGCCCTGCGCGAGACCCAGTACTTC.